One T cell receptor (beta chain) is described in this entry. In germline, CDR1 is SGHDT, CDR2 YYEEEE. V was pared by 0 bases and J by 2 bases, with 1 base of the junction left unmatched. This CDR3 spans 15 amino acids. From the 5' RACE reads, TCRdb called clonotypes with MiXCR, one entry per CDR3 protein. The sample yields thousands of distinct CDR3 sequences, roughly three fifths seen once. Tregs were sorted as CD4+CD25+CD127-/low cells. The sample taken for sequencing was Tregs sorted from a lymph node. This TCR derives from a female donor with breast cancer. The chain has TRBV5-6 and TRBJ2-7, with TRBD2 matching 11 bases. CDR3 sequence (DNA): TGTGCCAGCAGCTTGGTAGCGGGAGGGCCCTACGAGCAGTACTTC. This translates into CASSLVAGGPYEQYF.